Included here is one T cell receptor (beta chain) sequence, with context. What it binds is not known. The data derive from a study of graft-versus-host responses after intestinal transplantation. The V end was cut by 3 bases, the J end by 4 bases, with 3 bases between. The CDR3 totals 10 residues. Germline V CDR1 and CDR2: SQVTM, ANQGSEA. Here immunoSEQ multiplex PCR was the method, and the copy in TCRdb shows in-frame clones only, minus some. Of about 90,000 clones in the sample, 80% to 95% were seen once. Sample: unstimulated CD8+ T cells sorted from spleen or lymph node cells, taken before transplant. The chain uses TRBV29-1 and TRBJ1-2; D unresolved. The TCR sequence derives from a human donor who was the organ donor for an intestinal transplant. The CDR3 nucleotides read TGCAGCGTTGACAGCTATGGCTACACCTTC. Encoded protein: CSVDSYGYTF. The full variable domain, completed using reference TRBV29-1 and TRBJ1-2, is SAVISQKPSRDICQRGTSLTIQCQVDSQVTMMFWYRQQPGQSLTLIATANQGSEATYESGFVIDKFPISRPNLTFSTLTVSNMSPEDSSIYLCSVDSYGYTFGSGTRLTVV.